The 16 T cell receptor beta chains below come from one sample, sequenced in a study of blood T cell repertoires in COVID-19. The assay was immunoSEQ multiplex PCR, and TCRdb's table has in-frame clones only and misses some. The sample yields about 180,000 clones, about 83% seen once. The sequencing input was PBMCs or T cells enriched from blood (not recorded which). Source of these receptors: a young woman who had recovered from COVID-19.

The chain couples TRBV9 to TRBJ2-5, with 10 positions matching TRBD1. Germline V gives CDR1 SGDLS, CDR2 YYNGEE. CDR3 length: 14 residues. Losses at the gene ends were 3 bases for V and 5 bases for J; bases not matched to a gene: 4. CDR3 coding DNA: TGTGCCAGCAGCGGGACAGGGGGACGGGAGACCCAGTACTTC. Translating it yields CASSGTGGRETQYF.

The gene calls are TRBV6-5 and TRBJ1-2; no reliable D call. The CDR3 extends over 15 amino acids. Trimming left V 6 bases short and J 0 bases short, with 14 bases between. The germline gives CDR1 MNHEY, CDR2 SVGAGI. For the CDR3, the DNA is TGTGCCAGCAGCGAGGGCCGGGCGGCTAACTATGGCTACACCTTC. The encoded protein is CASSEGRAANYGYTF.

The chain recombines TRBV27 with TRBJ2-1, with 10 bases matching TRBD2. Germline-derived CDR1 and CDR2 are MNHEY and SMNVEV (reference sequence). V lost 4 bases to trimming and J lost 7 bases; unmatched junction nucleotides: 7. The CDR3 length is 15 residues. CDR3 sequence: CASSSTSGNMNEQFF. DNA of the CDR3: TGTGCCAGCAGTTCAACTAGCGGGAATATGAATGAGCAGTTCTTC.

V usage is TRBV5-1 and J usage is TRBJ2-5, with D perhaps matching TRBD1 (6 bases). V was clipped by 1 base and J by 5 bases, with 15 bases between them. There are 15 residues in the CDR3. Per germline, CDR1 SGHRS and CDR2 YFSETQ. CDR3 in DNA: TGCGCCAGCAGCTTGAGGCTCGCTACAGGGGAGACCCAGTACTTC. Its translation: CASSLRLATGETQYF.

In its sample, this clone was seen once. At one boundary the junction diverges from the germline segment, which might be a read error. The V and J genes are TRBV7-6 and TRBJ2-3; 12 positions match TRBD2. CDR3 length equals 17 residues. Per germline, CDR1 SGHVS and CDR2 FNYEAQ. This CDR3 is CASGFGLAGTSTDTQYF. CDR3 nucleotide sequence: TGTGCCAGCGGCTTCGGACTAGCGGGAACTAGCACAGATACGCAGTATTTT.

This clone has a handful of counts. The chain joins TRBV28 to TRBJ2-7; the D gene is possibly TRBD2 (6 bases). Germline V gene sequence: CDR1 MDHEN, CDR2 SYDVKM. The CDR3 has 15 amino acids. V was shortened by 7 bases and J by 7 bases, with 23 bases between the two germline ends. CDR3: CASNNQGGGTGEQYF. The CDR3 nucleotides read TGTGCCAGCAATAACCAGGGTGGAGGGACGGGGGAGCAGTACTTC. The whole variable domain, filled in from reference TRBV28 and TRBJ2-7, reads DVKVTQSSRYLVKRTGEKVFLECVQDMDHENMFWYRQDPGLGLRLIYFSYDVKMKEKGDIPEGYSVSREKKERFSLILESASTNQTSMYLCASNNQGGGTGEQYFGPGTRLTVT.

V and J are TRBV10-3 and TRBJ1-1; D may be TRBD1 (5 bases). Germline values: CDR1 ENHRY, CDR2 SYGVKD. This CDR3 has 15 amino acids. Trimming cost V 10 bases and J 0 bases, with 18 bases left between them. The CDR3 nucleotides are TGTGCCACCAAAGGGGCGTTTTCGATGAACACTGAAGCTTTCTTT. Amino acid sequence: CATKGAFSMNTEAFF.

In the case of this clone: This sample includes further DNA sequences coding for the same CDR3. J is TRBJ1-5 and V is TRBV27, with 7 bases aligning to TRBD1. V was clipped by 4 bases and J by 4 bases; unmatched bases: 4. Germline V CDR1 and CDR2: MNHEY, SMNVEV (reference sequence). This CDR3 spans 14 amino acids. The CDR3: CASSSGTANQPQHF. The CDR3 nucleotides read TGTGCCAGCAGTTCCGGGACAGCGAATCAGCCCCAGCATTTT.

This chain uses TRBV2 with TRBJ1-2; D may be TRBD1 (6 bases). This CDR3 spans 13 amino acids. CDR1 is SNHLY, CDR2 FYNNEI, per germline. The germline V and J ends were trimmed by 4 bases and 4 bases, with 10 bases remaining between them. Here the CDR3 reads CASSAPGAYGYTF. CDR3 sequence (DNA): TGTGCCAGCAGTGCTCCAGGGGCCTATGGCTACACCTTC.

The chain combines TRBV5-1 with TRBJ2-3; TRBD2 matches 12 bases. The CDR3 contains 18 residues. Germline V CDR1 and CDR2: SGHRS, YFSETQ. The junction had 17 bases not matched to a gene; V was cut back by 5 bases and J by 7 bases. The CDR3 DNA reads as TGCGCCAGCAGTCCGAGGAGTCTAGCGGGAGGGCCGGGGAATACGCAGTATTTT. Translation gives CASSPRSLAGGPGNTQYF.

CDR3 sequence: CASSPGTSYNEQFF. The CDR3 bases are TGTGCCAGCAGTCCCGGGACTTCCTACAATGAGCAGTTCTTC. V is TRBV6-5 and J is TRBJ2-1; a possible D gene is TRBD2 (6 bases). V shed 5 bases and J shed 1 base, with 9 bases lying between them. Germline V CDR1 and CDR2: MNHEY, SVGAGI. This CDR3 has 14 residues.

Details on this clone: Distinct nucleotide sequences in the sample also encode this CDR3. The V and J genes are TRBV9 and TRBJ1-1; D possibly corresponds to TRBD1 (5 bases). Trimming cost V 0 bases and J 5 bases, with 11 bases left between them. Germline CDR1 SGDLS, CDR2 YYNGEE. The CDR3 loop spans 14 amino acids. The CDR3 here is CASSVGGGSTEAFF. CDR3 in DNA: TGTGCCAGCAGCGTAGGTGGGGGGTCTACTGAAGCTTTCTTT.

V usage is TRBV12-3 or TRBV12-4 and J usage is TRBJ2-7; perhaps TRBD1 as D (6 bases). V gave up 5 bases and J gave up 3 bases, with 11 bases separating them. The CDR3 loop spans 13 amino acids. The CDR3 here is CASSRDTGYEQYF. DNA for the CDR3: TGTGCCAGCAGTCGGGACACCGGCTACGAGCAGTACTTC.

The V and J genes are TRBV2 and TRBJ2-7; 8 positions match TRBD1. Trimming removed 5 bases from V and 5 bases from J; junction bases left unmatched: 11. Germline V gives CDR1 SNHLY, CDR2 FYNNEI. This CDR3 region has 15 residues. The DNA of the CDR3 is TGTGCCAGCAGTAAAGACAGGGGACCCTTGAACGAGCAGTACTTC. Amino acid sequence: CASSKDRGPLNEQYF.

V is TRBV5-4 and J is TRBJ2-1, with a weak D call TRBD2 (7 bases). The germline V and J ends were trimmed by 4 bases and 2 bases, with 13 bases remaining between them. Germline-derived CDR1 and CDR2 are SGHNT and YYREEE (reference sequence). CDR3 length equals 15 residues. CDR3 protein: CASSLGEGAYNEQFF. The CDR3 DNA sequence: TGTGCCAGCAGCCTGGGGGAGGGGGCCTACAATGAGCAGTTCTTC.

The chain joins TRBV12-3 or TRBV12-4 to TRBJ1-4; D ambiguous. The germline V and J ends were trimmed by 6 bases and 10 bases, with 12 bases remaining between them. The CDR3 is 12 amino acids. CDR3 DNA: TGTGCCAGCAGCTCGGGCGGAGGAAAACTGTTTTTT. Amino acids: CASSSGGGKLFF.